A single sample gave rise to the 15 T cell receptor beta chains below, sequenced in a study of graft-versus-host responses after intestinal transplantation. Graft-derived tissue was subjected to processing to liberate intraepithelial and lamina propria lymphocytes. Sequenced by immunoSEQ multiplex PCR; TCRdb stores in-frame clones only, minus some. The table includes 37,000 or so clones, about 85% detected once. Sequencing used ileum tissue, obtained approximately 210 days after intestinal transplant. These receptors came from a human patient who received an intestinal transplant, so some T cells may come from the graft donor.

The J gene is TRBJ2-7, the V gene TRBV2, with D possibly being TRBD1 or TRBD2 (5 bases each). Trimming shortened V by 3 bases and J by 11 bases, and 11 bases separated the two germline ends. This CDR3 comprises 11 residues. From germline, CDR1 is SNHLY and CDR2 FYNNEI. The CDR3 protein is CASSEFLGEYF. In DNA form, the CDR3 reads TGTGCCAGCAGTGAGTTTCTGGGGGAGTACTTC.

The chain is built from TRBV15 and TRBJ1-5; D is unclear. The CDR3 runs to 13 residues. Germline CDR1 reads LNHNV; CDR2 reads YYDKDF (reference sequence). Trimming took off 1 base at V and 3 bases at J, with 4 bases between the two ends. For the CDR3, the DNA is TGTGCCACCAGCAGAGGTGACAATCAGCCCCAGCATTTT. Protein sequence: CATSRGDNQPQHF. Combining the CDR3 with reference TRBV15 and TRBJ1-5 gives the whole variable domain DAMVIQNPRYQVTQFGKPVTLSCSQTLNHNVMYWYQQKSSQAPKLLFHYYDKDFNNEADTPDNFQSRRPNTSFCFLDIRSPGLGDTAMYLCATSRGDNQPQHFGDGTRLSIL.

V is TRBV11-2 and J is TRBJ1-3, with D unresolved. Germline CDR1 reads SGHAT; CDR2 reads FQNNGV. The V gene lost 1 base and the J gene lost 0 bases, with 10 bases spanning the gap. CDR3 size: 16 residues. Here the CDR3 reads CASSLGHRSSGNTIYF. In nucleotides, the CDR3 is TGTGCCAGCAGCTTAGGGCACCGAAGCTCTGGAAACACCATATATTTT.

The rearrangement links TRBV28 to TRBJ2-7; TRBD2 matches at 11 bases. This CDR3 region has 15 residues. CDR1 MDHEN and CDR2 SYDVKM come from the germline V gene. J gave up 7 bases and V 3 bases, and 8 bases lay outside the gene matches. The CDR3 reads CASSFDSGGAREQYF. CDR3 sequence (DNA): TGTGCCAGCAGTTTCGATAGCGGGGGGGCGAGAGAGCAGTACTTC.

The chain combines TRBV5-1 with TRBJ2-7; either TRBD1 or TRBD2 may supply D (5 bases each). The CDR3 is made up of 13 amino acids. Trimming pared 4 bases from V and 2 bases from J, leaving 10 bases between. Germline CDR1 and CDR2: SGHRS and YFSETQ. The CDR3 is CASSLGAAYEQYF. CDR3 DNA sequence: TGCGCCAGCAGCCTCGGGGCTGCCTACGAGCAGTACTTC.

A single count supports this clone. V and J are TRBV5-1 and TRBJ2-3, with 8 bases matching TRBD1. Trimming removed 4 bases from V and 6 bases from J; junction bases left unmatched: 10. The germline V gene encodes CDR1 SGHRS and CDR2 YFSETQ. This CDR3 is built from 15 residues. Here the CDR3 reads CASSPRQGIRDTQYF. In DNA form, the CDR3 reads TGCGCCAGCAGCCCCCGACAGGGGATACGGGATACGCAGTATTTT.

The chain has TRBV2 and TRBJ1-5; D call uncertain. The ends were cut back, 2 bases at V and 11 bases at J, with 10 bases in the middle. Per the germline V gene, CDR1 is SNHLY and CDR2 is FYNNEI. The CDR3 runs to 12 residues. The CDR3 DNA reads as TGTGCCAGCAGTGAACCCGGGGAATCCCAGCATTTT. Protein: CASSEPGESQHF.

V and J are TRBV19 and TRBJ2-2; no clear D gene. The ends were cut back, 4 bases at V and 5 bases at J, with 8 bases in the middle. The V gene's germline CDR1 is LNHDA and CDR2 SQIVND (reference sequence). This CDR3 spans 13 amino acids. CDR3 nucleotides: TGTGCCAGTAGTAGGAGTAATACCGGGGAGCTGTTTTTT. Translation gives CASSRSNTGELFF.

The chain has TRBV19 and TRBJ2-7; D is ambiguous. The germline V gene has CDR1 LNHDA and CDR2 SQIVND (reference sequence). The ends were cut back, 3 bases at V and 2 bases at J, with 14 bases in the middle. This CDR3 comprises 15 residues. This CDR3 reads CASSISPGGAYEQYF. CDR3 DNA sequence: TGTGCCAGTAGTATCTCTCCAGGCGGAGCCTACGAGCAGTACTTC.

J is TRBJ2-7 and V is TRBV7-9; no firm D call. CDR3 length: 14 amino acids. CDR1 and CDR2 (germline): SEHNR, FQNEAQ (reference sequence). The ends were cut back, 0 bases at V and 0 bases at J, with 6 bases in the middle. This CDR3 reads CASSLAQSSYEQYF. CDR3 coding DNA: TGTGCCAGCAGCTTAGCCCAAAGCTCCTACGAGCAGTACTTC.

The V and J genes are TRBV6-6 and TRBJ1-4; 7 bases are shared with TRBD1. The CDR3 is 13 amino acids. Germline loops: CDR1 MNHNY, CDR2 SVGAGI (reference sequence). After removal of 5 bases from V and 10 bases from J, the junction contained 7 bases not matched to a gene. Here the CDR3 reads CASSPQRQGKLFF. For the CDR3, the DNA is TGTGCCAGCAGTCCGCAGAGACAGGGAAAACTGTTTTTT.

The chain has TRBV11-2 and TRBJ1-5; no clear D gene. The CDR3 extends over 14 amino acids. Trimming removed 2 bases at V and 2 bases at J, with 7 bases between. Per germline, CDR1 SGHAT and CDR2 FQNNGV. CDR3 loop: CASSLRSGNQPQHF. The CDR3 nucleotides are TGTGCCAGCAGCTTACGGTCTGGCAATCAGCCCCAGCATTTT.

Remarks on this clone: Germline is not matched at one junction end, which may reflect a read error. The chain is built from TRBV28 and TRBJ1-1; tentatively, D is TRBD1 (6 bases). CDR3 length: 13 residues. The germline V gene encodes CDR1 MDHEN and CDR2 SYDVKM. The CDR3 sequence: CASSLTDSPGFSF. In nucleotides, the CDR3 is TGTGCCAGCAGTTTAACGGACAGTCCCGGCTTCAGCTTT.

V and J are TRBV2 and TRBJ1-5, with D perhaps TRBD1 (6 bases). The V end was cut by 4 bases, the J end by 6 bases, with 13 bases between. Germline assignment: CDR1 SNHLY and CDR2 FYNNEI. The CDR3 contains 14 residues. CDR3 sequence: CASSAQGSGQPQHF. CDR3 coding DNA: TGTGCCAGCAGTGCACAGGGTTCTGGTCAGCCCCAGCATTTT.

The chain links TRBV6-5 to TRBJ2-7; maybe TRBD1 (7 bases). Per germline, CDR1 MNHEY and CDR2 SVGAGI. V dropped 0 bases and J dropped 4 bases, with 13 bases sitting between them. The CDR3 sequence is 15 residues long. CDR3 DNA: TGTGCCAGCAGTTACTCGCCGGAGGGGGCGTACGAGCAGTACTTC. Translated: CASSYSPEGAYEQYF.